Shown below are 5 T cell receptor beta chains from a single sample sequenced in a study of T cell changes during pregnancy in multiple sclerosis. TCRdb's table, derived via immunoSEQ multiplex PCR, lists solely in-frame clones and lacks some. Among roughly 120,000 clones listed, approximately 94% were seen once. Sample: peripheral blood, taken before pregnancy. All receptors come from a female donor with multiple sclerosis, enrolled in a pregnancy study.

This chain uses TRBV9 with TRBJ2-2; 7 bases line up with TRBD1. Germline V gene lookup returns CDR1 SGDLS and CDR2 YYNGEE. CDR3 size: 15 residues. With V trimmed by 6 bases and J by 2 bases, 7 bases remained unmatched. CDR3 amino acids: CASNTKGANTGELFF. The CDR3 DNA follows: TGTGCCAGCAACACGAAGGGGGCAAACACCGGGGAGCTGTTTTTT. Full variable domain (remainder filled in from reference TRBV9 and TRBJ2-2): DSGVTQTPKHLITATGQRVTLRCSPRSGDLSVYWYQQSLDQGLQFLIQYYNGEERAKGNILERFSAQQFPDLHSELNLSSLELGDSALYFCASNTKGANTGELFFGEGSRLTVL.

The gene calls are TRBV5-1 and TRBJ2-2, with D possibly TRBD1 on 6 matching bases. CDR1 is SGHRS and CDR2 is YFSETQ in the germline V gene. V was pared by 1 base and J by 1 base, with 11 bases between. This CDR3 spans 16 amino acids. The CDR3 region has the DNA TGCGCCAGCAGCTTGTGGCACAGGGTGAACACCGGGGAGCTGTTTTTT. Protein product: CASSLWHRVNTGELFF.

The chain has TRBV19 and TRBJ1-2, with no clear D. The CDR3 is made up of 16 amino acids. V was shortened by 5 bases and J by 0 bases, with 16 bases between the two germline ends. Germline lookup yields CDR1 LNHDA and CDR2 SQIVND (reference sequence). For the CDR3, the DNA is TGTGCCAGTAGTCCCCGGGGAAGAGACTCTAACTATGGCTACACCTTC. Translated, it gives CASSPRGRDSNYGYTF.

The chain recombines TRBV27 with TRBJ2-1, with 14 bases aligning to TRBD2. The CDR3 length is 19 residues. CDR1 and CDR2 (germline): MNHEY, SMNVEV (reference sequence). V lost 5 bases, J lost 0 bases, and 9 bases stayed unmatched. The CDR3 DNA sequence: TGTGCCAGCAGTCGTAGCGGACTAGCGGGAGGCAGCTCCTACAATGAGCAGTTCTTC. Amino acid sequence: CASSRSGLAGGSSYNEQFF.

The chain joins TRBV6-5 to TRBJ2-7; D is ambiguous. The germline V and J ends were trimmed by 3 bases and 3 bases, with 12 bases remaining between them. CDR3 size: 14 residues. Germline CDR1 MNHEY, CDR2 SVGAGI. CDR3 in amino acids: CASSYGLKDYEQYF. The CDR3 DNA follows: TGTGCCAGCAGTTATGGCCTCAAAGACTACGAGCAGTACTTC.